This T cell receptor beta chain was observed in a study of blood T cell repertoires in COVID-19. The Seattle site enrolled patients during active infection and followed them longitudinally. The CDR3 spans 14 residues. Germline CDR1 and CDR2: SGHTA and FQGNSA. Trimming cost V 2 bases and J 6 bases, with 13 bases left between them. Per the original data handling: Amplified reference gene primers provided the basis for estimating nucleated cell counts. Using immunoSEQ multiplex PCR, the repertoire was profiled, and TCRdb retains in-frame clones only, with some absent. V and J calls and clone size follow that table, whereas D and trimming were derived from the DNA. The data show around 250,000 clones, with roughly 90% seen just once and under 2.5% held by the top ten.

Sequenced material: peripheral blood. The sequence came from a woman in her sixties with COVID-19, enrolled during active disease. The V call is TRBV7-2, the J call TRBJ1-2; D possibly corresponds to TRBD1 (6 bases). This CDR3 reads CASSLNGGANGYTF. For the CDR3, the DNA is TGTGCCAGCAGCTTAAATGGGGGGGCGAATGGCTACACCTTC.